This TCR beta chain was retrieved from a study of blood T cell repertoires in COVID-19 (dated by TCRdb to 2018 to 2021). In the study overall: Samples covering the acute and convalescent phases of COVID-19 were provided by collaborators in the United States, Italy and Spain. The material from the prospective study consisted of cDNA or gDNA derived from T cells, B-cell-depleted T cells, or PBMCs. The dataset comprised deeply sampled blood TCRbeta repertoires from subjects exposed to, actively infected with, or recovered from COVID-19. Sample metadata almost always included a de-identified subject ID, COVID-19 status, age in years and sex. Where HLA class I and class II types were available, the types were taken from metadata supplied by the sample provider, not from assay-based typing. The repertoires were made available in a free public database intended to serve as a resource for research on the immune response to SARS-CoV-2. Samples were obtained from the ongoing ImmuneRACE study (first 160 participants) and from approximately 1,200 subjects provided by 6 global collaborators.

General study outcomes and caveats: How much clinical and demographic metadata was included differed by source and by participant, and the metadata was provided uncurated.

In the germline V gene (reference sequence), CDR1 corresponds to LGHDT and CDR2 to YNNKEL. V drops 1 base and J drops 3 bases, leaving 13 bases in between. Including the terminal cysteine and phenylalanine, the CDR3 comprises 15 residues. Of all the DNA, just the CDR3 is kept, 45 bases in frame from base 1. One collaborating source in Seattle enrolled patients while the patients were actively infected and followed the patients over time throughout the course of disease. Whole blood was collected in K2EDTA tubes by collaborating institutions according to the institutions' own protocols. Collaborator samples were shipped for TCRbeta analysis as frozen whole blood, isolated PBMCs, or DNA extracted from either sample type. Comment on this clone: The antigen it recognizes is unknown. No base quality information exists; no much larger clone differs at one position.

TCRbeta CDR3 regions were amplified from genomic DNA using the immunoSEQ Assay, a bias-controlled multiplex PCR. Per the original workflow: Within the assay, amplification of reference gene primers was used to estimate how many nucleated cells each sample contained. Sequence reads were collapsed and filtered to measure the absolute abundance of every unique TCRbeta CDR3 rearrangement. Productive Simpson clonality was computed per sample as the square root of Simpson's diversity index over productive rearrangements. In TCRdb, the immuneACCESS table is reduced to in-frame sequences with V and J assigned. These tables do not hold every clone; where another copy was compared, an unresolved V gene accounts for under half, and the others remain unexplained. The V and J calls and clone size are taken from that table; D and trimming were inferred from the DNA. The sample contains 400,000 to 450,000 clones, roughly 88% of them found a single time. The ten largest make up around 12% of the sample.

The TCR sequence derives from a woman aged 45-60 years with COVID-19, enrolled during active disease. The V and J genes are TRBV3-1 (or the pseudogene TRBV3-2) and TRBJ2-7; no D gene can be assigned with confidence. The specimen was peripheral blood. Here the CDR3 is given as CASSQGLGEFYEQYF. In nucleotide form, the sequence is TGTGCCAGCAGCCAAGGGCTAGGCGAATTCTACGAGCAGTACTTC.